This TCR beta chain is from a study of blood T cells in healthy people across ages. Study-level points and caveats: Roughly linear age-related decline in beta diversity appeared, significant by age roughly 40.

Primers used in a second PCR of about 6 to 11 cycles were a sample-barcoded 5' primer and a J-beta primer mix. A tag from a template-switch adaptor with 12 random nucleotides marked each cDNA molecule. TCRdb independently ran MiXCR on the 5' RACE reads; one entry per CDR3 protein. The repertoire holds about 830,000 distinct CDR3 sequences, around 68% seen once, with roughly a quarter in the top ten. Turning to this clonotype: Its target is unknown.

CDR3 size: 16 residues. Germline CDR1 MNHEY, CDR2 SVGEGT. Trimming removed 4 bases from V and 2 bases from J; junction bases left unmatched: 5. Peripheral blood from each donor was collected in a volume of 8 to 10 milliliters. The sequencing input was blood. The sequence derives from a man aged 25 to 40 in good health. The chain uses TRBV6-2 or TRBV6-3 and TRBJ2-1; 10 bases map to TRBD2. The CDR3 is CASSSALAGAYNEQFF. The CDR3 DNA is TGTGCCAGCAGTTCCGCCCTAGCGGGGGCCTACAATGAGCAGTTCTTC.